Shown below are 4 T cell receptor beta chains from a single sample sequenced in a study of blood T cells in healthy people across ages (dated by TCRdb to about 2015). The library was produced with 5' RACE. The data were produced on an Illumina HiSeq 2500. A second roughly 6 to 11 cycle PCR used a sample-barcoded 5' primer and a J-beta primer mix. TCRdb applied fastp at Q25 and MiXCR to the public reads, then kept only in-frame beta chains. Identical CDR3 protein sequences are pooled into one entry, listed with their most common genes and DNA. A total of about 1.5 million distinct CDR3 sequences appear in this sample, 42% of them only once. Of the sample, 6.5% to 10% falls within the top ten clones. The sequenced material came from blood. These receptors originate from a woman aged 18 to 35 in good health.

This clonotype was seen a few times. The gene calls are TRBV7-8 and TRBJ2-1, with TRBD2 as a possible D gene (5 bases). Germline V gene data show CDR1 as SGHVS and CDR2 as FQNEAQ. V lost 4 bases and J lost 2, with 9 bases in between. CDR3 length: 14 amino acids. CDR3 region: CASSYRGTYNEQFF. CDR3 bases: TGTGCCAGCAGCTACCGGGGAACCTACAATGAGCAGTTCTTC.

Only a few counts were recorded for this clonotype. This chain joins TRBV7-3 and TRBJ1-6, with TRBD1 identical over 9 bases. The germline V gene has CDR1 SGHTA and CDR2 FQGTGA. With V trimmed by 6 bases and J by 9 bases, 9 bases remained unmatched. The CDR3 is made up of 15 amino acids. CDR3: CASRPDRGLFSPLHF. The CDR3 DNA reads TGTGCCAGCAGACCCGACAGGGGGTTGTTTTCACCCCTCCACTTT.

The chain joins TRBV7-2 to TRBJ1-5; TRBD1 might be the D (5 bases). V lost 4 bases, J lost 6 bases, and 16 bases lay in between. The CDR3 is 15 residues long. CDR1 is SGHTA and CDR2 is FQGNSA in the germline V gene. The CDR3 region is CASSSYPSGGQPQHF. The CDR3 nucleotides are TGTGCCAGCAGCTCCTACCCATCGGGGGGTCAGCCCCAGCATTTT.

This clonotype has just a few counts. CDR3 DNA sequence: TGCAGTGCTTTACAGGGGGCGAATGGCGAGACCCAGTACTTC. This codes for CSALQGANGETQYF. The chain uses TRBV20-1 and TRBJ2-5; 9 bases agree with TRBD1. Looked up from germline, CDR1 is DFQATT and CDR2 is SNEGSKA (reference sequence). V lost 5 bases and J lost 5; bases outside the gene matches: 9. The CDR3 contains 14 residues.